These T cell receptor beta chains were read from a single sample in a study of T cells in localized non-small cell lung cancer. Clones were sequenced by immunoSEQ multiplex PCR, and TCRdb holds only the in-frame ones, with some missing. The table records 1,300 to 1,500 clones, about two fifths of them present only once. Here the sequenced sample was lung tumor tissue, taken before any cancer treatment. These receptors originate from a female donor older than 55 with stage II lung adenocarcinoma. CDR3s include the opening cysteine and the closing phenylalanine or tryptophan. A D gene is named only where the DNA matches it firmly. Where a row states a size, it is once, few, many or the class of an expanded clone; other rows omit it.

V gene	D gene	J gene	clone size	CDR3 DNA	CDR3 protein
TRBV18	TRBD1	TRBJ1-2	once	TGTGCCAGCTCACCGAGATCGACCCTGACAGGGTTTGATGGCTACACCTTC	CASSPRSTLTGFDGYTF
TRBV9	NA	TRBJ1-3	large	TGTGCCAGCAGTGAGAGGGAGGGAAACACCATATATTTT	CASSEREGNTIYF
TRBV4-1	NA	TRBJ1-2	few	TGCGCCAGCAGCCCCCCTACCAGGGCAGGGAACTATGGTTACACCTTC	CASSPPTRAGNYGYTF
TRBV6-8	NA	TRBJ2-2	NA	TGTGCCAGCAGTCTAGCTATCAACGGGGAGCTGTTTTTT	CASSLAINGELFF
TRBV30	NA	TRBJ1-1	few	TGTGCCTGGAGTGAGGGAGGGGGGGCATCTGAAGCTTTCTTT	CAWSEGGGASEAFF
TRBV6-8	TRBD1	TRBJ1-2	few	TGTGCCATCAGGGGGCGTACCGGTGGCTACACCTTC	CAIRGRTGGYTF
TRBV6-8	TRBD1	TRBJ1-2	few	TGTGCCAGCAGTTATATGCAGGGGGCAGGCGGCTACACCTTC	CASSYMQGAGGYTF
TRBV27	NA	TRBJ2-1	NA	TGTGCCAGCAGTACCCGAGGACTGACCTACAATGAGCAGTTCTTC	CASSTRGLTYNEQFF
TRBV19	NA	TRBJ1-2	NA	TGTGCCAGTAGTACCCGGACCTCTTTAGTCTATGGCTACACCTTC	CASSTRTSLVYGYTF
TRBV4-1	NA	TRBJ1-4	NA	TGCGCCAGCAGCCTCCCTCCAGAGGGCAAACTGTTTTTT	CASSLPPEGKLFF
TRBV19	NA	TRBJ1-4	NA	TGTGCCAGCGGACAGCTTAATGAAAAACTGTTTTTT	CASGQLNEKLFF
TRBV12-5	NA	TRBJ2-3	few	TGTGCCAGCACCTTGACTAGCACAGATACGCAGTATTTT	CASTLTSTDTQYF
TRBV18	NA	TRBJ2-7	few	TGTGCCAGCTCACCACGGGAATCGAAGCAGTACTTC	CASSPRESKQYF
TRBV14	NA	TRBJ2-7	NA	TGTGCCAGCAGCCAAGATTCTGCGAGGGACGAGCAGTACTTC	CASSQDSARDEQYF
TRBV5-3	NA	TRBJ1-4	NA	TGTGCCAGAAGCTTGGTTTCCAGAGGTTTGAGGGATCTAAAACTGTTTTTT	CARSLVSRGLRDLKLFF
TRBV28	TRBD1	TRBJ1-1	NA	TGTGCCAGCAGCCCAGGGGGCAAAACTGAAGCTTTCTTT	CASSPGGKTEAFF
TRBV19	NA	TRBJ2-2	NA	TGTGCCAGTACCCGAGGACAGACCGCGAACACCGGGGAGCTGTTTTTT	CASTRGQTANTGELFF
TRBV9	NA	TRBJ2-7	large	TGTGCCAGCAGTGTCGTTATACTTAGGACCTACGAGCAGTACTTC	CASSVVILRTYEQYF
TRBV11-3	TRBD1	TRBJ1-6	few	TGTGCCAGCAGCCGGGACAGCGCAAATTCACCCCTCCACTTT	CASSRDSANSPLHF
TRBV6-8	NA	TRBJ2-7	few	TGTGCCAGCAGTTACCGGGGTGGGGTAGGGTCCTACGAGCAGTACTTC	CASSYRGGVGSYEQYF
TRBV11-3	TRBD2	TRBJ2-7	large	TGTGCCAGCAGCCCCTGGGATCGGCGGGAGGGCGAGCAGTACTTC	CASSPWDRREGEQYF
TRBV6-8	NA	TRBJ1-4	few	TGTGCCAGCAGTCGGGGAAGGGGAGCAACTAATGAAAAACTGTTTTTT	CASSRGRGATNEKLFF
TRBV29-1	TRBD1	TRBJ2-4	NA	TGCAGCGCGAGGGAGGGACAGGGAGACGACATTCAGTACTTC	CSAREGQGDDIQYF
TRBV1	NA	TRBJ2-7	NA	TGCGCCAGCAGCCTTCTGGAGACAGGGGTTTACGAGCAGTACTTC	CASSLLETGVYEQYF
TRBV28	NA	TRBJ1-1	NA	TGTGCCAGCAGTTTGACAGGCCTCGAAGCTTTCTTT	CASSLTGLEAFF
TRBV15	NA	TRBJ1-1	few	TGTGCCACCAGCAGACGGGGGCCTTTGAACACTGAAGCTTTCTTT	CATSRRGPLNTEAFF
TRBV14	TRBD1	TRBJ1-1	NA	TGTGCCAGCAGGGCAGGGGGCCAGAACACTGAAGCTTTCTTT	CASRAGGQNTEAFF
TRBV9	TRBD2	TRBJ2-7	medium-sized	TGTGCCAGCAGCGCCGGAGCGGGAGGTCGCGAGCAGTACTTC	CASSAGAGGREQYF
TRBV11-3	TRBD2	TRBJ2-1	few	TGTGCCAGCAGCTTAGGTGCTAGCGGCGATGAGCAGTTCTTC	CASSLGASGDEQFF
TRBV6-8	NA	TRBJ2-7	medium-sized	TGTGCCAGCAGCGCCCGTGGAGGCGCGGGATACGAGCAGTACTTC	CASSARGGAGYEQYF
TRBV28	NA	TRBJ1-1	NA	TGTGCCAGCAGTTTACAGGAATGGACAAGGCTCCCGTTATGGACTGAAGCTTTCTTT	CASSLQEWTRLPLWTEAFF
TRBV18	NA	TRBJ1-1	NA	TGTGCCAGCTCCGCGGGTTTCTTGAGTTTGGGGGAAGCTTTCTTT	CASSAGFLSLGEAFF
TRBV18	NA	TRBJ1-5	NA	TGTGCCAGCTCGCCAGGGACGAATCAGCCCCAGCATTTT	CASSPGTNQPQHF
TRBV9	NA	TRBJ2-5	NA	TGTGCCAGCAGCATAGTTCAGGGGGGGCAGGAGACCCAGTACTTC	CASSIVQGGQETQYF
TRBV6-8	TRBD1	TRBJ1-1	few	TGTGCCAGCAGCAGACAGGGGATTGAAGCTTTCTTT	CASSRQGIEAFF
TRBV14	NA	TRBJ1-1	NA	TGTGCCAGCAGCCAAATCGCTGGGAGGACTGAAGCTTTCTTT	CASSQIAGRTEAFF
TRBV6-8	TRBD2	TRBJ2-6	few	TGTGCCAGCAGTACCCGGGAGGCTAGCTTCTCTGGGGCCAACGTCCTGACTTTC	CASSTREASFSGANVLTF
TRBV6-8	NA	TRBJ2-2	large	TGTGCCAGCAGTGACTCGGAGGGCGGGGAGCTGTTTTTT	CASSDSEGGELFF
TRBV11-3	NA	TRBJ2-3	medium-sized	TGTGCCAGCAACTCTATTCAGCCGGGACTTCGATCAGATACGCAGTATTTT	CASNSIQPGLRSDTQYF
TRBV6-8	NA	TRBJ1-5	NA	TGTGCCATCAGGGCCGACGAACGCAATCAGCCCCAGCATTTT	CAIRADERNQPQHF
TRBV29-1	NA	TRBJ1-4	few	TGCAGTCTGGGCAGGGTGGGGGAAAAACTGTTTTTT	CSLGRVGEKLFF
TRBV29-1	TRBD2	TRBJ2-7	NA	TGCAGCGTTTCCGGGAGGGGGACCTACGAGCAGTACTTC	CSVSGRGTYEQYF
TRBV5-1	NA	TRBJ2-7	NA	TGCGCCAGCAGCTTGGGCGGGACGGGCAGCTCCTACGAGCAGTACTTC	CASSLGGTGSSYEQYF
TRBV28	NA	TRBJ2-5	NA	TGTGCCAGCAGTTTGGCCCCAGAGACCCAGTACTTC	CASSLAPETQYF
TRBV12-5	NA	TRBJ2-7	NA	TGTGCTAGTGGGAGGGGTGACGAGCAGTACTTC	CASGRGDEQYF
TRBV19	NA	TRBJ1-2	NA	TGTGCCAGTAGTCTTGACGGACGAGATGGCTACACCTTC	CASSLDGRDGYTF
TRBV19	NA	TRBJ1-1	few	TGTGCCAGTAATATAGATAACACTGAAGCTTTCTTT	CASNIDNTEAFF
TRBV11-3	TRBD1	TRBJ1-1	medium-sized	TGTGCCAGCAGTCCGACGGGACAGGGCACTGAAGCTTTCTTT	CASSPTGQGTEAFF
TRBV19	TRBD1	TRBJ2-7	NA	TGTGCCAGTAGTCGGCGACAGGGAGATTCCTACGAGCAGTACTTC	CASSRRQGDSYEQYF
TRBV19	TRBD1	TRBJ1-4	NA	TGTGCCAGTGGGACAGGGTCTGAAAAACTGTTTTTT	CASGTGSEKLFF
TRBV28	TRBD2	TRBJ2-1	large	TGTGCCAGTCGGGAGGGCAACAACAATGAGCAGTTCTTC	CASREGNNNEQFF
TRBV28	NA	TRBJ2-1	NA	TGTGCCAGCAGCTCCCTTCACAATGAGCAGTTCTTC	CASSSLHNEQFF
TRBV29-1	NA	TRBJ1-1	NA	TGCAGCGGATTTCGTCTGAACACTGAAGCTTTCTTT	CSGFRLNTEAFF
TRBV1	NA	TRBJ2-7	few	TGCGCCAGCAGCCAAGATTACAGGGGGTACGAGCAGTACTTC	CASSQDYRGYEQYF